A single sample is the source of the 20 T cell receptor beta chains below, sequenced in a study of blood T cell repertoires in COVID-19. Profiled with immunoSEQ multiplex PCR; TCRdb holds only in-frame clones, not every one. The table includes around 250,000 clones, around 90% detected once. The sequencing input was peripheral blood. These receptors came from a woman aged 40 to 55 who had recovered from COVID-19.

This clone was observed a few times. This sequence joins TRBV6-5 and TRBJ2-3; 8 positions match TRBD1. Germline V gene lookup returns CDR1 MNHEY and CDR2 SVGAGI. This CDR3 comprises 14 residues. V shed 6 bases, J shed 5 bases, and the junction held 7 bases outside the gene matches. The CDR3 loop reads CASSPQGAEDTQYF. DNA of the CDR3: TGTGCCAGCAGCCCCCAGGGGGCAGAAGATACGCAGTATTTT.

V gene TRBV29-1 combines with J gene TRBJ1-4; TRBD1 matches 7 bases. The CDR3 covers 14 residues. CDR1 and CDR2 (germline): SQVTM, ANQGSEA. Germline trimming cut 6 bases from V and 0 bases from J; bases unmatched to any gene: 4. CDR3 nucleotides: TGCAGCGTGACAGGGTCTTCAACTAATGAAAAACTGTTTTTT. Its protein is CSVTGSSTNEKLFF.

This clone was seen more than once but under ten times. Here the CDR3 reads CASSPPAGGFENEQFF. CDR3 DNA sequence: TGTGCCAGCTCACCACCGGCAGGGGGGTTCGAGAATGAGCAGTTCTTC. The V and J genes are TRBV18 and TRBJ2-1, with D possibly TRBD1 on 7 matching bases. Trimming took off 0 bases at V and 7 bases at J, with 16 bases between the two ends. CDR3 length: 16 amino acids. From germline, CDR1 is KGHSH and CDR2 LQKENI.

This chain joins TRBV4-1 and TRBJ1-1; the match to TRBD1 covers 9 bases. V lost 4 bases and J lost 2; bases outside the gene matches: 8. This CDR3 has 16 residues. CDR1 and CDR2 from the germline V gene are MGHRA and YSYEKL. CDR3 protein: CASSPLKGQGNTEAFF. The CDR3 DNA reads TGCGCCAGCAGCCCCCTCAAGGGACAGGGAAACACTGAAGCTTTCTTT.

For the CDR3, the DNA is TGTGCCAGCAGCCCCCCGTCGAGCTCCTACAATGAGCAGTTCTTC. Its protein product is CASSPPSSSYNEQFF. V is TRBV11-2 and J is TRBJ2-1; D is unclear. The length of the CDR3 is 15 residues. With 5 bases removed from V and 0 bases from J, the gap between germline ends came to 11 bases. Looked up from germline, CDR1 is SGHAT and CDR2 is FQNNGV.

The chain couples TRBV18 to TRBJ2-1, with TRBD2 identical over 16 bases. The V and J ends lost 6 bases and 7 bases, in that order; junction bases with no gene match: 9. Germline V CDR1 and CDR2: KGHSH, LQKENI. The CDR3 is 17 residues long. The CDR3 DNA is TGTGCCAGCTCCCCGACAGGGACTAGCGGGAGGGAGAATGAGCAGTTCTTC. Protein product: CASSPTGTSGRENEQFF.

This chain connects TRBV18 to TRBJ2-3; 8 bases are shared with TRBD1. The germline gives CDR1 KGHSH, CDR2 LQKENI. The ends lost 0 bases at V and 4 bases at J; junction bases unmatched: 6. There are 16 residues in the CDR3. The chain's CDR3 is CASSPPVGTGADTQYF. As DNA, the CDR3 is TGTGCCAGCTCACCACCGGTGGGGACAGGAGCAGATACGCAGTATTTT.

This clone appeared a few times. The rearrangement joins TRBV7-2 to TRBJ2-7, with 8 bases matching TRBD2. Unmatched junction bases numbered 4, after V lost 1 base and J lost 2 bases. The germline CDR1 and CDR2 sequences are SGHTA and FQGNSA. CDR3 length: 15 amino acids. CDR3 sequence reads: CASSLGGGTAYEQYF. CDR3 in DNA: TGTGCCAGCAGCTTAGGCGGGGGGACGGCCTACGAGCAGTACTTC.

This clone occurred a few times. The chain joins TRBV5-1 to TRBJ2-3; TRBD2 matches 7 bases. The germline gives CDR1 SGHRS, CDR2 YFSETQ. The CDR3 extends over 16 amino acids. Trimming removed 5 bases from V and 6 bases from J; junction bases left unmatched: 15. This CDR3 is CASSGGGSMSWDTQYF. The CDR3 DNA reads TGCGCCAGCAGTGGAGGCGGGAGCATGAGTTGGGATACGCAGTATTTT.

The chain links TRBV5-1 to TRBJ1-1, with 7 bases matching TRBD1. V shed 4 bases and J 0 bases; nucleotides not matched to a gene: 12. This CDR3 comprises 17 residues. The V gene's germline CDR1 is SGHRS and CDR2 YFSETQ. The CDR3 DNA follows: TGCGCCAGCAGCCAAACACCCGGGACAGACCTGAACACTGAAGCTTTCTTT. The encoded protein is CASSQTPGTDLNTEAFF.

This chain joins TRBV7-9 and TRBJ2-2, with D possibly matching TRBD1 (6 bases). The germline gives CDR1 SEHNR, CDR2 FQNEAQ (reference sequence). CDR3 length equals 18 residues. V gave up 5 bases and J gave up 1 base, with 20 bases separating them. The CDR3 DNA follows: TGTGCCAGCAGCGTCCACAGCTTGGGACAACTGAACACCGGGGAGCTGTTTTTT. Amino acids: CASSVHSLGQLNTGELFF.

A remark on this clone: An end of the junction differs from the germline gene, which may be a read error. CDR3 sequence: CASSEAPRTPF. DNA for the CDR3: TGTGCCAGCAGTGAAGCCCCTCGGACACCGTTC. The chain uses TRBV2 and TRBJ1-2; maybe TRBD1 (5 bases). Germline V gene lookup returns CDR1 SNHLY and CDR2 FYNNEI. CDR3 length: 11 amino acids.

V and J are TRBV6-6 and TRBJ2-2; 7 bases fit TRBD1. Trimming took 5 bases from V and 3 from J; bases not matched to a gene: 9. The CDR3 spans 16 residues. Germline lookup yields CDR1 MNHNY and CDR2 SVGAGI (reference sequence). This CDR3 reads CASSLVQDRDTGELFF. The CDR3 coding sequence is TGTGCCAGCAGTCTAGTCCAAGACAGGGACACCGGGGAGCTGTTTTTT.

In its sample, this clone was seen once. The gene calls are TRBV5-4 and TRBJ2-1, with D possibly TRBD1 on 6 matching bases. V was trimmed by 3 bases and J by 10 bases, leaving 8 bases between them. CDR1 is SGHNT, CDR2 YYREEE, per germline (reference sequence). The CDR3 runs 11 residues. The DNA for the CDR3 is TGTGCCAGCAGCTCAGACAGGGAGCAGTTCTTC. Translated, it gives CASSSDREQFF.

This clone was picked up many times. The CDR3 here is CASSIRGGGTGELFF. DNA for the CDR3: TGTGCCAGCAGCATTCGGGGAGGGGGCACCGGGGAGCTGTTTTTT. The genes are TRBV7-3 and TRBJ2-2; D may be TRBD2 (7 bases). V lost 5 bases, J lost 4 bases, and 14 bases lay in between. This CDR3 comprises 15 residues. CDR1 is SGHTA and CDR2 is FQGTGA in the germline V gene.

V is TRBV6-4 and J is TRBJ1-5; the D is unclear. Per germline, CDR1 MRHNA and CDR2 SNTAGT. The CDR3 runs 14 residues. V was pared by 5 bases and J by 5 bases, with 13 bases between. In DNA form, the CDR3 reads TGTGCCAGCAGTCTCACAGTACCTGATCAGCCCCAGCATTTT. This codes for CASSLTVPDQPQHF.

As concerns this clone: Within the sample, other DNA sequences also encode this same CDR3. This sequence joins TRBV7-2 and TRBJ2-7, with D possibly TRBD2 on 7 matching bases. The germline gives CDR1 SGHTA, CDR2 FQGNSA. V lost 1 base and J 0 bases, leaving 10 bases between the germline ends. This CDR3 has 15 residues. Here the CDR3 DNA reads TGTGCCAGCAGCTTAGGGGGGGGCAGCTCCTACGAGCAGTACTTC. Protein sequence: CASSLGGGSSYEQYF.

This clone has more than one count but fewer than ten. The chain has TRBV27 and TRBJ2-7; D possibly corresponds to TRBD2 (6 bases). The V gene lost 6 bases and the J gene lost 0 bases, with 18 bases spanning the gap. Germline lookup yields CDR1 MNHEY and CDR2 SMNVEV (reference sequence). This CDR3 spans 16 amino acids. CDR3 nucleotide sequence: TGTGCCAGCAGCTCTGTGGGGGGAGATTACTCCTACGAGCAGTACTTC. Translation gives CASSSVGGDYSYEQYF.

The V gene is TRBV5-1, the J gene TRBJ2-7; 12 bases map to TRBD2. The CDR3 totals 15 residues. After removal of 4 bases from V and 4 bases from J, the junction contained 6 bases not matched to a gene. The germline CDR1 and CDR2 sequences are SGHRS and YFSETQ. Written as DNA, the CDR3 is TGCGCCAGCAGCGCGACTAGCGGGAGTGGGTACGAGCAGTACTTC. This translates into CASSATSGSGYEQYF.

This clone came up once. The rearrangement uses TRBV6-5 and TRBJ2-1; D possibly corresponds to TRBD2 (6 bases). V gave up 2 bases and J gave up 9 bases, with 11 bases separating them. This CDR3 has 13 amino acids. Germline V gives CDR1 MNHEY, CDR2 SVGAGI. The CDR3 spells CASSYGPGVEQFF. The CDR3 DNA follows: TGTGCCAGCAGTTACGGTCCGGGAGTTGAGCAGTTCTTC.